This T cell receptor beta chain was identified during a study of vaccination and CD4 T cells after COVID-19. Study information: SARS-CoV-2, HCoV-NL63, HCoV-OC43 and HCoV-229E supplied the overlapping spike peptides used to stimulate cells.

The germline V gene encodes CDR1 SGHRS and CDR2 YFSETQ. V shed 4 bases, J shed 1 base, and the junction held 4 bases outside the gene matches. The CDR3 consists of 15 residues. Treatment described: roughly 11-day PBMC culture with coronavirus spike peptide pools or control peptides (ViraFEST assay). The medium had half its volume replaced with fresh IL-2 medium on days 3 and 7. Negative-selection isolation of CD4+ T cells was performed after approximately 11 days of culture. Sequencing of DNA taken from cultured CD4+ T cells relied on the Oncomine TCR Beta short-read assay. TCRdb re-derived calls from the PCR reads in MiXCR, one entry per CDR3 protein. Among about 18,000 distinct CDR3 sequences listed, approximately 42% were seen once. Worth noting for this clonotype: Its target is not known.

The TCR was taken from a human donor who had recovered from COVID-19. The chain couples TRBV5-1 to TRBJ1-1, with 10 nucleotides matching TRBD1. The input for sequencing was CD4+ T cells from blood, cultured in vitro, taken before SARS-CoV-2 vaccination. The CDR3 DNA sequence: TGCGCCAGCAGCAGGAGGACAGGGGGGAACACTGAAGCTTTCTTT. Protein product: CASSRRTGGNTEAFF.